This entry features one T cell receptor (beta chain) sequence. Its antigen remains unknown. Profiled with immunoSEQ multiplex PCR; TCRdb holds only in-frame clones, not every one. The sample records fewer than 70,000 clones, more than 60% being singletons. This sample is part of a study of early stage breast cancer tumors. Study-wide context: Most invasive tumors, about 75% of the 16, were ER+/PR+/HER2-. Roughly 9.6-fold was the mean read coverage per sample. Notes on the study in general: Compared with adjacent normal breast tissue, tumors showed roughly 2.4-fold greater T cell density and higher clonality. Comparing each tissue with blood distinguished tumor from normal in 14 of 16 patients.

Germline loops: CDR1 SGHTA, CDR2 FQGNSA. V was cut by 6 bases and J by 0 bases, with 15 bases left in between. The CDR3 spans 17 residues. The chain couples TRBV7-2 to TRBJ2-6; D is perhaps TRBD1 (7 bases). The sample comprised blood. The receptor's source is a person aged 25 to 39 with breast cancer. The CDR3 protein is CASSAGGTSSGANVLTF. Written as DNA, the CDR3 is TGTGCCAGCAGTGCAGGGGGGACCTCCTCTGGGGCCAACGTCCTGACTTTC.